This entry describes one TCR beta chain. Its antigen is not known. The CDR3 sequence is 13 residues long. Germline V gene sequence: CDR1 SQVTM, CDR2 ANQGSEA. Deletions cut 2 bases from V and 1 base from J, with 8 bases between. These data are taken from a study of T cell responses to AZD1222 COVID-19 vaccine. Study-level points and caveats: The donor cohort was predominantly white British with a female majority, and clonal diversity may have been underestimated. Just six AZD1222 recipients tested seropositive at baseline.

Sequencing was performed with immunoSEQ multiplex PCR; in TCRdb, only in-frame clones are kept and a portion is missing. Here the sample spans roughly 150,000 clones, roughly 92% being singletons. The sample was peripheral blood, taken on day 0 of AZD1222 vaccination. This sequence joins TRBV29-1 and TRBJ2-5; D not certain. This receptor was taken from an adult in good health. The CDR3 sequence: CSVEKNLQETQYF. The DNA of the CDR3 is TGCAGCGTTGAAAAAAATCTCCAAGAGACCCAGTACTTC.